A selection of T cell receptor beta chains follows, all from one sample in a study of tumor and adjacent non-tumor tissue in lung cancer. TCRdb recomputed calls from the multiplex PCR reads with MiXCR, one row per CDR3 protein. This sample yields 100,000 to 120,000 distinct CDR3 sequences, of which over 75% are seen a single time; about 22% belongs to the top ten. Sequencing was carried out using lung tumor tissue. The receptor source for this set is a man in his 70s with non-small cell lung cancer. Both conserved end residues are part of each CDR3. Each record gives: CDR3 length, V gene, D gene, CDR3 protein. A D gene is named only where the DNA matches it firmly.

14 TRBV10-1 - CASRAHSSTWELFF
16 TRBV4-3 - CASSQRTGTGTNVLTF
16 TRBV4-1 TRBD2 CASSRTLAGEGDQQHF
15 TRBV11-3 - CASSLTGLLSYEQYF
13 TRBV7-9 - CASSYENNQPQHF
15 TRBV6-5 - CASSYSDGKSSPLHF
14 TRBV11-2 - CASNSHGFSDTLYF
12 TRBV4-2 - CASSQESSVQYF
12 TRBV29-1 - CSAHSVANVLAF
13 TRBV6-2/TRBV6-3 - CASKGSERDEQFF
14 TRBV29-1 TRBD1 CSILDRGRDTEAFF
18 TRBV28 - CASGVPEQTASGANVLTF
16 TRBV4-1 - CTSSQGLRGGNTEAFF
13 TRBV12-3/TRBV12-4 TRBD1 CTSDRGLGYGYTF
15 TRBV24-1 TRBD2 CATSDLRRGGNEQFF
15 TRBV4-2 - CASSQVALGGDEQYF
15 TRBV5-4 TRBD2 CASRLSGGAEETQYF
17 TRBV11-3 TRBD2 CATSLLWTSGGYNEQFF
16 TRBV12-3/TRBV12-4 TRBD1 CDSISGTGGYNSPHHF
14 TRBV20-1 - CSAPSRIWTDTQYF
16 TRBV29-1 - CVVEGVPCRDHNEQFF
15 TRBV6-6 - CASSYQRRQNTEAFF
13 TRBV29-1 - CSLPRQGADTQYF
13 TRBV29-1 - CSVLQTGAHGYIF
15 TRBV12-3/TRBV12-4 - CASSSGVGGPYEQYF